The 15 T cell receptor beta chains below come from one sample, sequenced in a study of T cells in Graves' hyperthyroidism and ophthalmopathy. Amplification targeted TCR beta CDR3 regions from RNA transcripts. HTBI primers drove first-round RT-PCR of the TCR CDR3. TCRdb re-called the multiplex PCR reads through MiXCR, storing one row per CDR3 protein. The sample lists 450,000 to 650,000 distinct CDR3 sequences; 14% were seen once. What was sequenced was blood. These TCRs come from a woman aged 18-29 years with Graves' ophthalmopathy.

This clonotype has at least ten counts. V and J are TRBV27 and TRBJ2-2; D might be TRBD2 (6 bases). Germline CDR1 is MNHEY and CDR2 is SMNVEV (reference sequence). Trimming removed 4 bases from V and 3 bases from J, with 21 bases in between. The CDR3 contains 18 residues. Written as DNA, the CDR3 is TGTGCCAGCAGTTGGGGGACTCCCCACGGGTCCGACACCGGGGAGCTGTTTTTT. It is translated as CASSWGTPHGSDTGELFF.

This clonotype was observed many times. The chain couples TRBV20-1 to TRBJ2-1; D may be TRBD2 (6 bases). This CDR3 comprises 14 residues. V shed 1 base and J shed 3 bases, with 10 bases lying between them. Per the germline V gene, CDR1 is DFQATT and CDR2 is SNEGSKA (reference sequence). CDR3 loop: CSARGLENYNEQFF. CDR3 DNA sequence: TGCAGTGCTAGAGGACTAGAAAACTACAATGAGCAGTTCTTC.

This chain connects TRBV27 to TRBJ2-7, with D tentatively TRBD2 (6 bases). This CDR3 is 14 amino acids long. Looked up from germline, CDR1 is MNHEY and CDR2 is SMNVEV (reference sequence). V lost 5 bases and J lost 6, with 17 bases in between. This CDR3 reads CASSPHGSESEQYF. CDR3 bases: TGTGCCAGCAGTCCCCACGGGAGTGAAAGCGAGCAGTACTTC.

As for this clonotype: A read error is possible here, since a much larger clone lies one base away. The V gene is TRBV24-1, the J gene TRBJ2-3; TRBD2 matches at 8 bases. The CDR3 length is 14 residues. Per germline, CDR1 KGHDR and CDR2 SFDVKD. The DNA for the CDR3 is TGTACCACCAGTGGTAAGCGGGAGAGCTATACGCAGTATTTT. This sequence encodes CTTSGKRESYTQYF.

The table lists this clonotype with many counts. This sequence joins TRBV14 and TRBJ2-3, with D possibly being TRBD1 (6 bases). The CDR3 length is 14 residues. Looked up from germline, CDR1 is SGHDN and CDR2 is FVKESK. Trimming cost V 3 bases and J 1 base, with 8 bases left between them. CDR3 in DNA: TGTGCCAGCAGCCATGCAGGGGGCACAGATACGCAGTATTTT. It translates to CASSHAGGTDTQYF.

This clonotype was seen ten or more times. V usage is TRBV7-9 and J usage is TRBJ2-1; D call uncertain. Between the trimmed V and J ends, which lost 2 bases and 5 bases, there was a span of 10 bases. This CDR3 contains 14 residues. Germline-derived CDR1 and CDR2 are SEHNR and FQNEAQ (reference sequence). The CDR3 DNA sequence: TGTGCCAGCAGCTTAATTGGCCCCCACAATGAGCAGTTCTTC. This translates into CASSLIGPHNEQFF.

This clonotype showed up many times. V gene TRBV12-3 or TRBV12-4 combines with J gene TRBJ1-1, with D possibly TRBD1 on 6 matching bases. The CDR3 consists of 15 residues. V was pared by 5 bases and J by 4 bases, with 17 bases between. The CDR3 region is CASSPWGGQFTEAFF. CDR3 nucleotides: TGTGCCAGCAGTCCGTGGGGGGGACAATTCACTGAAGCTTTCTTT.

V is TRBV12-3 or TRBV12-4 and J is TRBJ2-3, with TRBD1 matching over 7 bases. V trimming: 3 bases; J trimming: 0 bases; junction bases outside the gene matches: 3. CDR3 length: 15 residues. The CDR3 region is CASSFGRGSTDTQYF. The CDR3 region has the DNA TGTGCCAGCAGTTTTGGCAGGGGGAGCACAGATACGCAGTATTTT.

J is TRBJ2-3 and V is TRBV5-5; 7 bases align to TRBD2. The CDR3 has 15 residues. The V segment lost 5 bases and the J segment 4 bases; nucleotides outside the gene matches: 10. Germline V gene lookup returns CDR1 SGHKS and CDR2 YYEKEE (reference sequence). As DNA, the CDR3 is TGTGCCAGCAGGGACGCTAGCGGAGGATCAGATACGCAGTATTTT. Its protein product is CASRDASGGSDTQYF.

This clonotype was observed a handful of times. The chain employs TRBV5-5 and TRBJ2-1; D is uncertain. V lost 4 bases and J 9 bases, leaving 17 bases between the germline ends. Germline V gene data show CDR1 as SGHKS and CDR2 as YYEKEE (reference sequence). The CDR3 extends over 14 amino acids. In DNA, the CDR3 is TGTGCCAGCAGCGACGCCTTTTGGGCGATTGAGCAGTTCTTC. As protein: CASSDAFWAIEQFF.

The sample holds a few counts of this clonotype. A junction end diverges from the germline sequence, so it may reflect a read error. The chain carries TRBV28 and TRBJ2-7, with no clear D. Germline V gene data show CDR1 as MDHEN and CDR2 as SYDVKM. This CDR3 has 12 residues. The CDR3 DNA reads TGTGCCAGCGGTTTTTCCCTTTACGAGCAGTACTTC. Translating gives CASGFSLYEQYF.

This clonotype occurred many times. The chain has TRBV7-2 and TRBJ2-5; tentatively, D is TRBD1 (5 bases). Trimming cost V 5 bases and J 4 bases, with 17 bases left between them. Germline-derived CDR1 and CDR2 are SGHTA and FQGNSA. This CDR3 region has 15 residues. CDR3 bases: TGTGCCAGCAGCAGGGGATGGGCCAAGGGAGAGACCCAGTACTTC. Encoded protein: CASSRGWAKGETQYF.

This clonotype has a count of ten or more. The rearrangement links TRBV7-8 to TRBJ2-7; 9 nucleotides match TRBD1. The CDR3 is 15 residues long. Germline V lookup: CDR1 SGHVS, CDR2 FQNEAQ. V gave up 4 bases and J gave up 5 bases; unmatched junction bases: 9. The DNA of the CDR3 is TGTGCCAGCAGCTCTAGAAGGGACAGGGCCCACGAGCAGTACTTC. Translation: CASSSRRDRAHEQYF.

The gene calls are TRBV9 and TRBJ1-5; D remains unclear. V dropped 3 bases and J dropped 7 bases, with 14 bases sitting between them. The CDR3 has 14 residues. Germline V CDR1 and CDR2: SGDLS, YYNGEE. The DNA of the CDR3 is TGTGCCAGCAGCGACGGCCCCGGACGACAGCCCCAGCATTTT. This codes for CASSDGPGRQPQHF.

This clonotype was seen at least ten times. This rearrangement joins TRBV5-1 to TRBJ2-3; D may be TRBD2 (5 bases). V was shortened by 7 bases and J by 6 bases, with 21 bases between the two germline ends. The germline V gene encodes CDR1 SGHRS and CDR2 YFSETQ. The CDR3 has 15 residues. The CDR3 nucleotides read TGCGCCAGCCTCAAGAGGGCTCTAGGAACCGATACGCAGTATTTT. Its translation: CASLKRALGTDTQYF.